This T cell receptor (beta chain) derives from a study of CD8 T cells in Susac syndrome. Study findings and constraints: The CD4+ T cell repertoires, which came from Susac syndrome patients, showed no sign of clonal expansion. Individuals included in the TCR sequencing and HLA analysis were acknowledged by the study to be relatively few in number.

As concerns this clonotype: Antigen: not known.

Random hexamers were used to reverse transcribe the RNA input (about 0.5 to 1 ug). Using its own MiXCR run on the immunoSEQ multiplex PCR reads, TCRdb lists one record per CDR3 protein. The table records some 180,000 distinct CDR3 sequences, about 95% of them present only once. Deletions cut 7 bases from V and 1 base from J, with 19 bases between. The length of the CDR3 is 17 residues. Germline CDR1 LNHNV, CDR2 YYDKDF (reference sequence). CD8+ and CD4+ blood T cells underwent TCR beta sequencing. This clonotype was obtained from a human donor with Susac syndrome. The chain links TRBV15 to TRBJ2-2; a possible D gene is TRBD1 (5 bases). The sample comprised CD4+ T cells from PBMCs. Here the CDR3 DNA reads TGTGCCACCACACCGAAGCAGGGCCTAGGGAACACCGGGGAGCTGTTTTTT. Translation gives CATTPKQGLGNTGELFF.